This T cell receptor (beta chain) is from a study of cytomegalovirus exposure and HLA in healthy donors. Note on this clone: Its antigen is undetermined.

Study-level findings and limits: A later analysis showed TCR association rates differing by HLA locus, peaking at DRB1 and lowest at HLA-C.

Trimming cost V 6 bases and J 1 base; bases outside gene matches: 2. The CDR3 has 14 residues. Germline V gene data show CDR1 as SNHLY and CDR2 as FYNNEI. Primers: 60 Vbeta forward and 13 Jbeta reverse. Sequencing was performed with immunoSEQ multiplex PCR; in TCRdb, only in-frame clones are kept and a portion is missing. The repertoire holds roughly 190,000 clones, with around 90% as singletons. This TCR came from a woman aged 18-29 years in good health and CMV-seronegative. Sequences were obtained from PBMCs. This chain connects TRBV2 to TRBJ2-5; 10 bases are a match to TRBD2. The CDR3 nucleotides are TGTGCCAGCAGCCCTAGCGGGGGCCAAGAGACCCAGTACTTC. It is translated as CASSPSGGQETQYF. The whole variable domain, filled in from reference TRBV2 and TRBJ2-5, reads EPEVTQTPSHQVTQMGQEVILRCVPISNHLYFYWYRQILGQKVEFLVSFYNNEISEKSEIFDDQFSVERPDGSNFTLKIRSTKLEDSAMYFCASSPSGGQETQYFGPGTRLLVL.